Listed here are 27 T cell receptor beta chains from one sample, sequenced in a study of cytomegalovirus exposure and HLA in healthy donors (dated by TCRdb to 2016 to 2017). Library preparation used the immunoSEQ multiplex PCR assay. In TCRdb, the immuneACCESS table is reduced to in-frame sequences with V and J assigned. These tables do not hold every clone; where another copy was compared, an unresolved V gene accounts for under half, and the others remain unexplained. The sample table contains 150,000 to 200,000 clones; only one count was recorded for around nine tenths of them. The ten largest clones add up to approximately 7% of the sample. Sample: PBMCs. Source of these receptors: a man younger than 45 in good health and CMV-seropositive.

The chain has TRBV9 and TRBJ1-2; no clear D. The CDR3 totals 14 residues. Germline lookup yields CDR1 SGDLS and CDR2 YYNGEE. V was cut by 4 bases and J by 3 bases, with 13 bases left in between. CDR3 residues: CASSTGVVDYGYTF. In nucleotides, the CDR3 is TGTGCCAGCAGCACCGGCGTTGTGGACTATGGCTACACCTTC.

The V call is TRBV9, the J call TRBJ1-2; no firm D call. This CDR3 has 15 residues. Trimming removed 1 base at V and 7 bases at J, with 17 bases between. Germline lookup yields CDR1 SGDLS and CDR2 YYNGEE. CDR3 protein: CASSVHRTVSIGYTF. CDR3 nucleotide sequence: TGTGCCAGCAGCGTACACCGGACGGTGAGCATTGGCTACACCTTC.

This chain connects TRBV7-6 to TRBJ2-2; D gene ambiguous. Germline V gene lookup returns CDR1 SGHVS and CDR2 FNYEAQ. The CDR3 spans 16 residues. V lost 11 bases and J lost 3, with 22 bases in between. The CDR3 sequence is CAASSPLWGDTGELFF. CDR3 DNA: TGTGCCGCAAGTTCCCCCTTGTGGGGTGACACCGGGGAGCTGTTTTTT.

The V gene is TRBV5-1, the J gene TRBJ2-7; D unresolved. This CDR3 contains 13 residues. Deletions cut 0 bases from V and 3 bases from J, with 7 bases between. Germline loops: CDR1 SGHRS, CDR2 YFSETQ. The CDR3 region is CASSLGAVYEQYF. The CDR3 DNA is TGCGCCAGCAGCTTGGGGGCTGTCTACGAGCAGTACTTC.

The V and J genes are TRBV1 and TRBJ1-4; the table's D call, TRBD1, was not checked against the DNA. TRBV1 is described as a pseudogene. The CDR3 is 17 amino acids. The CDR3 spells CTSSQGYRQGRVEKLFF. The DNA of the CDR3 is TGCACCAGCAGCCAAGGCTACAGACAGGGTCGGGTTGAAAAACTGTTTTTT.

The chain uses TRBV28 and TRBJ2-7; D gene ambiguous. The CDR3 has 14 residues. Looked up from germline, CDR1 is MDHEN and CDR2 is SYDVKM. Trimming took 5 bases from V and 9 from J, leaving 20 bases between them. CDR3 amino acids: CASSPRAATTRQYF. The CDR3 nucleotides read TGTGCCAGCAGTCCCCGGGCGGCCACTACGAGGCAGTACTTC.

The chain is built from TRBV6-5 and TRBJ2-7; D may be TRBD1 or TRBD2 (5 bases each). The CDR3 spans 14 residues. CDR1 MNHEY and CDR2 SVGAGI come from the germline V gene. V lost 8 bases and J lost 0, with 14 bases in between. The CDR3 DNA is TGTGCCAGCCACCGGGACGCCACCTCCTACGAGCAGTACTTC. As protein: CASHRDATSYEQYF.

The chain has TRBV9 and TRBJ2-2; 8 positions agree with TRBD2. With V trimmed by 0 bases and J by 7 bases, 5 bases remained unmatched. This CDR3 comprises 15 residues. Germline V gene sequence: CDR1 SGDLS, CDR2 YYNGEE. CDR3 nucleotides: TGTGCCAGCAGCGTAGAGGGACTAGGGGACGGGGAGCTGTTTTTT. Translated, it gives CASSVEGLGDGELFF. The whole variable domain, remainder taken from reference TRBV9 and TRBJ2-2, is DSGVTQTPKHLITATGQRVTLRCSPRSGDLSVYWYQQSLDQGLQFLIQYYNGEERAKGNILERFSAQQFPDLHSELNLSSLELGDSALYFCASSVEGLGDGELFFGEGSRLTVL.

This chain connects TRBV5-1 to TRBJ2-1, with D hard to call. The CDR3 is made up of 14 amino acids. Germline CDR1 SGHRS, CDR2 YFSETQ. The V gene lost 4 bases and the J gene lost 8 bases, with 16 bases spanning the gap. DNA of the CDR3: TGCGCCAGCAGCCGCTCCGGACCGGTCGATGAGCAGTTCTTC. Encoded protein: CASSRSGPVDEQFF.

CDR3 sequence (DNA): TGTGCCAGCACCCGAACAGTCCTAACCCTCTACGAGCAGTACTTC. This gives the protein CASTRTVLTLYEQYF. The V call is TRBV6-1, the J call TRBJ2-7; D not certain. V shed 7 bases and J shed 3 bases, with 19 bases lying between them. The germline gives CDR1 MNHNS, CDR2 SASEGT. The CDR3 is 15 residues long.

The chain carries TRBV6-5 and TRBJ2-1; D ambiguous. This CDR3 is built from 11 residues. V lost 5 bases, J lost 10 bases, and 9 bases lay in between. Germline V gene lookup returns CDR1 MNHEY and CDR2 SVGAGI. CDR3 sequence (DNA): TGTGCCAGCAGTGACACCGGGGAGCAGTTCTTC. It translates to CASSDTGEQFF.

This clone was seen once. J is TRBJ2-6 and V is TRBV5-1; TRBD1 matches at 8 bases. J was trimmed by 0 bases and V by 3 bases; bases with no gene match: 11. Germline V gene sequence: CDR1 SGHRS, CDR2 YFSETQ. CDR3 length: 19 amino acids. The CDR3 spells CASSWEPGQVNSGANVLTF. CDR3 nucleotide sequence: TGCGCCAGCAGCTGGGAGCCGGGACAGGTTAACTCTGGGGCCAACGTCCTGACTTTC.

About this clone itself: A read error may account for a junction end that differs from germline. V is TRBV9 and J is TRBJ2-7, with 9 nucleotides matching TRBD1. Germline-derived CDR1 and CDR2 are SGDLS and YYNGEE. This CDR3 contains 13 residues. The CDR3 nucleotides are TGTGCCAGTAGCGGACAGGGGATACACGAGCAGTACTTC. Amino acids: CASSGQGIHEQYF.

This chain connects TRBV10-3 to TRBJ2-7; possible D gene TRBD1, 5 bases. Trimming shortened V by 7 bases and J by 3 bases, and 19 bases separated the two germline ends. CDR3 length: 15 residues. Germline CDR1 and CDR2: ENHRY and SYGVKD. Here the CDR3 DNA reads TGTGCCATCAAGGTGAAGGGGATTAATAACTACGAGCAGTACTTC. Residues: CAIKVKGINNYEQYF.

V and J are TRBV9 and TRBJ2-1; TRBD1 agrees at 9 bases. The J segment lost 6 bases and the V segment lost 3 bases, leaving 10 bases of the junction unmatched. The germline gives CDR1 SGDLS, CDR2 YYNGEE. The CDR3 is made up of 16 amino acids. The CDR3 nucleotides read TGTGCCAGCAGCGAACAGGGGGCTTTTCTGGGCAATGAGCAGTTCTTC. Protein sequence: CASSEQGAFLGNEQFF.

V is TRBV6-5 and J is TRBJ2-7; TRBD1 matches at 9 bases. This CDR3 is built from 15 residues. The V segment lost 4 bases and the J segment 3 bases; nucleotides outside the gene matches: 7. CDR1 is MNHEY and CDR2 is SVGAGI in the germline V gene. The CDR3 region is CASSSRQGGDYEQYF. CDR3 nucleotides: TGTGCCAGCAGTTCTCGACAGGGGGGGGACTACGAGCAGTACTTC.

The CDR3 region has the DNA TGTGCCAGCAGCTTGACGGGGCACACTGAAGCTTTCTTT. Protein sequence: CASSLTGHTEAFF. V gene TRBV7-2 combines with J gene TRBJ1-1; D may be TRBD1 (5 bases). Germline V gives CDR1 SGHTA, CDR2 FQGNSA. The V gene lost 3 bases and the J gene lost 3 bases, with 8 bases spanning the gap. This CDR3 contains 13 residues.

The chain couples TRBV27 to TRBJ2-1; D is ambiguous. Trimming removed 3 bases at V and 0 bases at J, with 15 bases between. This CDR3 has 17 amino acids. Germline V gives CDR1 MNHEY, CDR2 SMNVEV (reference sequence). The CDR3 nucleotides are TGTGCCAGCAGTTTGAGCGTCGGCGGAAGCTCCTACAATGAGCAGTTCTTC. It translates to CASSLSVGGSSYNEQFF.

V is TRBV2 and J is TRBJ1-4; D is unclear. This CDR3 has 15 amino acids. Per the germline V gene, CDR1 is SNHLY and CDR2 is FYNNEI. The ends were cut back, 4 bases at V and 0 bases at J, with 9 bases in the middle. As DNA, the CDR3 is TGTGCCAGCAGTGTTCGGAACCCAACTAATGAAAAACTGTTTTTT. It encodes CASSVRNPTNEKLFF. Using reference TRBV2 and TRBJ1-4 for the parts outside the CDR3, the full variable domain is EPEVTQTPSHQVTQMGQEVILRCVPISNHLYFYWYRQILGQKVEFLVSFYNNEISEKSEIFDDQFSVERPDGSNFTLKIRSTKLEDSAMYFCASSVRNPTNEKLFFGSGTQLSVL.

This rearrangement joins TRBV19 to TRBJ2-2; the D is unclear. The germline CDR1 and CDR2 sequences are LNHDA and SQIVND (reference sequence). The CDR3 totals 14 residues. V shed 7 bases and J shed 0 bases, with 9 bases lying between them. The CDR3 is CASNVHSNTGELFF. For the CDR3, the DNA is TGTGCCAGTAATGTGCATTCGAACACCGGGGAGCTGTTTTTT.

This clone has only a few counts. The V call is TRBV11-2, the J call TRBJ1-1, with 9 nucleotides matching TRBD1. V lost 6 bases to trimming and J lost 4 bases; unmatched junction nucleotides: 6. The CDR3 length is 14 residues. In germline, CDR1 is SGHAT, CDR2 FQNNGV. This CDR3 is CASRRQGGSTEAFF. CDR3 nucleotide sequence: TGTGCCAGCAGGCGACAGGGGGGGAGCACTGAAGCTTTCTTT.

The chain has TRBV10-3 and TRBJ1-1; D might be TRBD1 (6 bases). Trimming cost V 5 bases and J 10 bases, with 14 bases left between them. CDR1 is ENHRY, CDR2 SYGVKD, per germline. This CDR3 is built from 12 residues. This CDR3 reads CAISLSGATAFF. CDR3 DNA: TGTGCCATCAGTTTATCAGGGGCCACAGCTTTCTTT.

The CDR3 nucleotides are TGTGCCAGCAGCTTCTCTCGGGATACGCAGTATTTT. The encoded protein is CASSFSRDTQYF. This chain uses TRBV5-6 with TRBJ2-3; D is uncertain. The CDR3 covers 12 residues. Germline V gives CDR1 SGHDT, CDR2 YYEEEE. Between the trimmed V and J ends, which lost 2 bases and 6 bases, there was a span of 7 bases. Drawing the rest from reference TRBV5-6 and TRBJ2-3, the complete variable domain is DAGVTQSPTHLIKTRGQQVTLRCSPKSGHDTVSWYQQALGQGPQFIFQYYEEEERQRGNFPDRFSGHQFPNYSSELNVNALLLGDSALYLCASSFSRDTQYFGPGTRLTVL.

Written as DNA, the CDR3 is TGTGCCAGCAGGGACAGGACGGGCGAAGCTTTCTTT. Amino acid sequence: CASRDRTGEAFF. The rearrangement links TRBV9 to TRBJ1-1; the match to TRBD1 covers 7 bases. The germline V gene has CDR1 SGDLS and CDR2 YYNGEE. The CDR3 runs 12 residues. Unmatched junction bases numbered 6, after V lost 5 bases and J lost 8 bases.

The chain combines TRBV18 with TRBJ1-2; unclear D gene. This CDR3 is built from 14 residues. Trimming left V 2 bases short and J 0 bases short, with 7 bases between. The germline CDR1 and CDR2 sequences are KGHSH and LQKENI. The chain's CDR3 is CASSPDSANYGYTF. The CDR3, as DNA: TGTGCCAGCTCACCAGATTCAGCTAACTATGGCTACACCTTC.

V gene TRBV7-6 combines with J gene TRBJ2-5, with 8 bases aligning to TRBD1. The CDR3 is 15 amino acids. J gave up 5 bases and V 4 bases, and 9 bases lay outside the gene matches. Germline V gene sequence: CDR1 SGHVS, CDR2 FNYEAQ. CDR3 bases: TGTGCCAGCAGCTCCTTATCTACAGGGGGGGAGACCCAGTACTTC. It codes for CASSSLSTGGETQYF.

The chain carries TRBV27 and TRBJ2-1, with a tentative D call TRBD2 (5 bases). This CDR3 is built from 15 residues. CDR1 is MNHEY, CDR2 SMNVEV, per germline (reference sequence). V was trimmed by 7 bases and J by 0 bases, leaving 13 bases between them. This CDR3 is CASTLRGSSYNEQFF. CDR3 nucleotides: TGTGCCAGCACCCTAAGAGGGTCCTCCTACAATGAGCAGTTCTTC.